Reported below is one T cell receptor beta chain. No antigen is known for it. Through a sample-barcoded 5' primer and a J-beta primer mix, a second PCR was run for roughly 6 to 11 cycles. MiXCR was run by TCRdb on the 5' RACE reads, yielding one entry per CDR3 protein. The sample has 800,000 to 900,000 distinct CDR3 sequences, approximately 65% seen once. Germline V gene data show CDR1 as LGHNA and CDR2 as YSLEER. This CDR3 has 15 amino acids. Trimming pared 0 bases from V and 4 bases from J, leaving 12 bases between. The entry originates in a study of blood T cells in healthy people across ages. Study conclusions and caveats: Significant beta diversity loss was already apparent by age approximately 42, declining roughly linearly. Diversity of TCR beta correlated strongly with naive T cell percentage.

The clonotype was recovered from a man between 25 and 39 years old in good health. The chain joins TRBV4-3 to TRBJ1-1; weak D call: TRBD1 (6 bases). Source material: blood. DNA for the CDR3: TGCGCCAGCAGCCAAGAAACAGGGTTGGCCACTGAAGCTTTCTTT. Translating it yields CASSQETGLATEAFF.